These 24 T cell receptor beta chains were sequenced from one sample in a study of blood T cell repertoires in COVID-19. Using immunoSEQ multiplex PCR, the repertoire was profiled, and TCRdb retains in-frame clones only, with some absent. In the table there are 200,000 to 250,000 clones, 86% of which are singletons. The sequenced material came from peripheral blood. These receptors came from a woman aged 50 to 60 with COVID-19, enrolled during active disease.

This chain connects TRBV11-2 to TRBJ2-1; 9 bases line up with TRBD1. The V gene end was trimmed by 1 base and the J gene end by 2 bases; junction bases not matched to a gene: 6. Germline V gives CDR1 SGHAT, CDR2 FQNNGV. This CDR3 has 17 residues. CDR3 coding DNA: TGTGCCAGCAGCTTAGGGCTCGACAGGGGGACCTACAATGAGCAGTTCTTC. This translates into CASSLGLDRGTYNEQFF.

Notes on this clone: Different DNA sequences within this sample yield the same CDR3. The gene calls are TRBV9 and TRBJ2-2, with D possibly matching TRBD1 (6 bases). V was pared by 0 bases and J by 2 bases, with 8 bases between. Germline loops: CDR1 SGDLS, CDR2 YYNGEE. CDR3 size: 15 residues. CDR3 sequence reads: CASSVVGGNTGELFF. The CDR3 DNA is TGTGCCAGCAGCGTAGTAGGGGGTAACACCGGGGAGCTGTTTTTT.

The genes are TRBV5-4 and TRBJ2-5; D unresolved. This CDR3 region has 14 residues. The V gene's germline CDR1 is SGHNT and CDR2 YYREEE (reference sequence). V was shortened by 4 bases and J by 4 bases, with 14 bases between the two germline ends. The CDR3 reads CASSQINSGETQYF. DNA of the CDR3: TGTGCCAGCAGCCAAATAAACAGTGGAGAGACCCAGTACTTC.

The chain couples TRBV30 to TRBJ2-7; D is possibly TRBD2 (6 bases). CDR1 is GTSNPN and CDR2 is SVGIG in the germline V gene (reference sequence). The CDR3 totals 14 residues. V shed 4 bases and J shed 4 bases, with 17 bases lying between them. Here the CDR3 DNA reads TGTGCCTGGACGGCCAGCGGGCGAAGGTACGAGCAGTACTTC. It encodes CAWTASGRRYEQYF.

The CDR3 loop is CASSPERGVGYTF. CDR3 DNA sequence: TGTGCCAGCAGTCCGGAAAGGGGTGTTGGCTACACCTTC. The gene calls are TRBV2 and TRBJ1-2; D possibly corresponds to TRBD1 (5 bases). The CDR3 has 13 amino acids. With 5 bases removed from V and 7 bases from J, the gap between germline ends came to 14 bases. CDR1 is SNHLY, CDR2 FYNNEI, per germline.

The rearrangement uses TRBV30 and TRBJ1-1, with a possible D match to TRBD1 (5 bases). Trimming shortened V by 0 bases and J by 3 bases, and 17 bases separated the two germline ends. Germline loops: CDR1 GTSNPN, CDR2 SVGIG (reference sequence). The CDR3 covers 16 residues. The CDR3: CAWSVPVWGADTEAFF. CDR3 DNA: TGTGCCTGGAGTGTACCCGTCTGGGGCGCGGACACTGAAGCTTTCTTT. Combining the CDR3 with reference TRBV30 and TRBJ1-1 gives the whole variable domain SQTIHQWPATLVQPVGSPLSLECTVEGTSNPNLYWYRQAAGRGLQLLFYSVGIGQISSEVPQNLSASRPQDRQFILSSKKLLLSDSGFYLCAWSVPVWGADTEAFFGQGTRLTVV.

V usage is TRBV11-1 and J usage is TRBJ1-1; D is perhaps TRBD1 (5 bases). This CDR3 region has 15 residues. V lost 1 base to trimming and J lost 5 bases, with 14 bases between them. CDR1 is SGHAT, CDR2 FQDESV, per germline (reference sequence). The CDR3 DNA reads TGTGCCAGCAGCTTAGAAAGGGGTCGGGGGACTGAAGCTTTCTTT. Translated, it gives CASSLERGRGTEAFF.

The gene calls are TRBV24-1 and TRBJ2-1; D possibly corresponds to TRBD2 (6 bases). CDR1 KGHDR and CDR2 SFDVKD come from the germline V gene. The CDR3 runs 15 residues. The ends were cut back, 5 bases at V and 6 bases at J, with 16 bases in the middle. CDR3 coding DNA: TGTGCCACCAGTGGGGGGGACCCCAGGGCCAATGAGCAGTTCTTC. Its translation is CATSGGDPRANEQFF.

CDR3 coding DNA: TGTGCCAGCACCTTCGGACAGGGCTTCTATGGCTACACCTTC. This translates into CASTFGQGFYGYTF. The chain joins TRBV19 to TRBJ1-2, with 8 bases that match TRBD1. J gave up 4 bases and V 9 bases, and 10 bases lay outside the gene matches. The V gene's germline CDR1 is LNHDA and CDR2 SQIVND (reference sequence). CDR3 length: 14 residues.

The chain uses TRBV29-1 and TRBJ1-2; 9 bases fit TRBD1. Trimming cost V 6 bases and J 0 bases; bases outside gene matches: 2. Germline loops: CDR1 SQVTM, CDR2 ANQGSEA. The CDR3 totals 13 residues. CDR3: CSVGTGSNYGYTF. In DNA, the CDR3 is TGCAGCGTAGGGACAGGGTCTAACTATGGCTACACCTTC. The full variable domain, with the rest looked up from reference TRBV29-1 and TRBJ1-2, is SAVISQKPSRDICQRGTSLTIQCQVDSQVTMMFWYRQQPGQSLTLIATANQGSEATYESGFVIDKFPISRPNLTFSTLTVSNMSPEDSSIYLCSVGTGSNYGYTFGSGTRLTVV.

Here the CDR3 DNA reads TGTGCCAGTAGTATAGATCGCGCTCGGACAACCGGCCCCAATCAGCCCCAGCATTTT. It specifies CASSIDRARTTGPNQPQHF. The V and J genes are TRBV19 and TRBJ1-5; TRBD1 might be the D (5 bases). Trimming took off 0 bases at V and 3 bases at J, with 21 bases between the two ends. From germline, CDR1 is LNHDA and CDR2 SQIVND (reference sequence). The CDR3 consists of 19 residues. The variable domain in full, completed from reference TRBV19 and TRBJ1-5, reads DGGITQSPKYLFRKEGQNVTLSCEQNLNHDAMYWYRQDPGQGLRLIYYSQIVNDFQKGDIAEGYSVSREKKESFPLTVTSAQKNPTAFYLCASSIDRARTTGPNQPQHFGDGTRLSIL.

The chain joins TRBV7-8 to TRBJ2-2, with 11 bases that match TRBD2. Germline CDR1 is SGHVS and CDR2 is FQNEAQ. The CDR3 runs to 16 residues. The V gene end was trimmed by 5 bases and the J gene end by 5 bases; junction bases not matched to a gene: 7. DNA of the CDR3: TGTGCCAGCAGCCTCCGACTAGCGGGGAGTACCGGGGAGCTGTTTTTT. Protein sequence: CASSLRLAGSTGELFF. Supplemented by reference TRBV7-8 and TRBJ2-2, the full variable domain reads GAGVSQSPRYKVAKRGQDVALRCDPISGHVSLFWYQQALGQGPEFLTYFQNEAQLDKSGLPSDRFFAERPEGSVSTLKIQRTQQEDSAVYLCASSLRLAGSTGELFFGEGSRLTVL.

This chain joins TRBV19 and TRBJ1-2; D is undetermined. Trimming stripped 3 bases from V and 1 base from J, with 6 bases between. The CDR3 consists of 13 residues. Germline V CDR1 and CDR2: LNHDA, SQIVND (reference sequence). CDR3 bases: TGTGCCAGTAGTATTAAGCTTAACTATGGCTACACCTTC. Protein product: CASSIKLNYGYTF.

This chain links TRBV14 with TRBJ1-3; TRBD1 is a possible D gene (5 bases). Trimming removed 0 bases at V and 0 bases at J, with 15 bases between. Germline CDR1 reads SGHDN; CDR2 reads FVKESK. This CDR3 is built from 18 residues. The CDR3 DNA sequence: TGTGCCAGCAGCCAAGATCGGGCAGGGTTTCGCTCTGGAAACACCATATATTTT. Residues: CASSQDRAGFRSGNTIYF.

This clone was counted only a few times. The V and J genes are TRBV24-1 and TRBJ2-3, with TRBD1 as a possible D gene (6 bases). The CDR3 totals 17 residues. Trimming took 1 base from V and 5 from J, leaving 18 bases between them. Germline V gene sequence: CDR1 KGHDR, CDR2 SFDVKD. The CDR3 nucleotides are TGTGCCACCAGTGATTTATCTCAGGGGCGACGGGTAGATACGCAGTATTTT. Its translation: CATSDLSQGRRVDTQYF.

This chain connects TRBV6-6 to TRBJ1-2; 7 bases are a match to TRBD1. The CDR3 has 13 amino acids. With 5 bases clipped from V and 5 bases from J, the junction kept 5 bases outside the gene matches. CDR1 and CDR2 from the germline V gene are MNHNY and SVGAGI (reference sequence). In DNA, the CDR3 is TGTGCCAGCAGTCCCTCCAGGGGGTATGGCTACACCTTC. Its translation is CASSPSRGYGYTF.

This chain joins TRBV11-3 and TRBJ2-7, with TRBD1 as a possible D gene (5 bases). This CDR3 is built from 15 residues. V shed 4 bases and J shed 2 bases, with 15 bases lying between them. CDR1 is SGHNT and CDR2 is YENEEA in the germline V gene. The CDR3 loop is CASSSRRTQTYEQYF. CDR3 coding DNA: TGTGCCAGCAGCTCCCGAAGGACACAAACCTACGAGCAGTACTTC.

The chain uses TRBV7-3 and TRBJ2-3; TRBD1 matches 8 bases. CDR1 SGHTA and CDR2 FQGTGA come from the germline V gene. The CDR3 consists of 15 residues. V shed 3 bases, J shed 2 bases, and the junction held 4 bases outside the gene matches. CDR3 nucleotides: TGTGCCAGCAGCTTGGGGACAGGAGCCACAGATACGCAGTATTTT. Translating gives CASSLGTGATDTQYF. Together with reference TRBV7-3 and TRBJ2-3, the CDR3 gives the full variable domain: GAGVSQTPSNKVTEKGKYVELRCDPISGHTALYWYRQSLGQGPEFLIYFQGTGAADDSGLPNDRFFAVRPEGSVSTLKIQRTERGDSAVYLCASSLGTGATDTQYFGPGTRLTVL.

V is TRBV5-1 and J is TRBJ1-1, with TRBD1 matching 8 bases. Looked up from germline, CDR1 is SGHRS and CDR2 is YFSETQ. The CDR3 contains 15 residues. Trimming took 4 bases from V and 3 from J; bases not matched to a gene: 8. CDR3 DNA: TGCGCCAGCAGCCCTTCAGGACAGGGCCACACTGAAGCTTTCTTT. Translating gives CASSPSGQGHTEAFF.

The V and J genes are TRBV15 and TRBJ1-1; 9 bases are a match to TRBD1. Trimming cost V 0 bases and J 1 base; bases outside gene matches: 3. The CDR3 extends over 16 amino acids. Germline V gene sequence: CDR1 LNHNV, CDR2 YYDKDF (reference sequence). The CDR3 reads CATSRDMGQGNTEAFF. The CDR3 DNA is TGTGCCACCAGCAGAGATATGGGACAGGGGAACACTGAAGCTTTCTTT.

The rearrangement uses TRBV6-5 and TRBJ1-1, with TRBD1 matching over 7 bases. The CDR3 contains 14 residues. V lost 6 bases and J lost 5; bases outside the gene matches: 9. From germline, CDR1 is MNHEY and CDR2 SVGAGI. The CDR3, as DNA: TGTGCCAGCAGAAATGACAGGGTAAGAACTGAAGCTTTCTTT. Its translation is CASRNDRVRTEAFF.

The V call is TRBV6-5, the J call TRBJ1-5, with 9 bases lining up with TRBD1. Germline assignment: CDR1 MNHEY and CDR2 SVGAGI. With 6 bases clipped from V and 3 bases from J, the junction kept 6 bases outside the gene matches. There are 15 residues in the CDR3. The CDR3 DNA reads as TGTGCCAGCAGGAGGGGACAGGGCATCAATCAGCCCCAGCATTTT. It specifies CASRRGQGINQPQHF.

The chain is built from TRBV5-5 and TRBJ2-3; a possible D gene is TRBD1 (6 bases). Per the germline V gene, CDR1 is SGHKS and CDR2 is YYEKEE (reference sequence). V lost 1 base, J lost 5 bases, and 14 bases lay in between. The length of the CDR3 is 15 residues. CDR3 sequence: CASSLMGHSIDTQYF. The CDR3 coding sequence is TGTGCCAGCAGCTTGATGGGACATTCAATAGATACGCAGTATTTT.

J is TRBJ2-7 and V is TRBV6-2 or TRBV6-3, with D maybe TRBD1 (6 bases). The CDR3 spans 13 residues. V lost 4 bases, J lost 3 bases, and 10 bases lay in between. Germline lookup yields CDR1 MNHEY and CDR2 SVGEGT. The DNA for the CDR3 is TGTGCCAGCAGTTTACAGGGAAGCTACGAGCAGTACTTC. Translated: CASSLQGSYEQYF.